The rows below give T cell receptor beta chains drawn from one sample of a study of blood T cell repertoires in COVID-19. Produced via immunoSEQ multiplex PCR; TCRdb's table is partial and in-frame only. Of nearly 80,000 clones in the sample, 65% to 85% were seen once. Sequenced sample: peripheral blood. Receptors were obtained from a man aged 60 to 69 with active or convalescent COVID-19. CDR3s include the opening cysteine and the closing phenylalanine or tryptophan. Fields, in order: clone size, D gene, V gene, J gene, CDR3 protein, CDR3 DNA. The D gene is left open where the match is weak. Size is stated for part of the rows, as once, few or many counts, or as a class when the clone is expanded.

.	.	TRBV14	TRBJ2-1	CASSDDRYNEQFF	TGTGCCAGCAGCGATGACAGGTACAATGAGCAGTTCTTC
.	.	TRBV5-1	TRBJ2-5	CASSLAQGMIGETQYF	TGCGCCAGCTCTTTGGCCCAGGGGATGATAGGAGAGACCCAGTACTTC
.	TRBD1	TRBV6-5	TRBJ1-1	CASTPGDRITEAFF	TGTGCCAGCACCCCAGGGGACAGAATTACTGAAGCTTTCTTT
.	TRBD1	TRBV5-1	TRBJ2-7	CASSLRQGIREQYF	TGCGCCAGCAGCTTGAGACAGGGAATAAGGGAGCAGTACTTC
.	TRBD1	TRBV10-3	TRBJ1-2	CAISDQGAKGYTF	TGTGCCATCAGTGACCAGGGGGCTAAGGGCTACACCTTC
many	TRBD1	TRBV5-4	TRBJ2-1	CASSPDRGTYNEQFF	TGTGCCAGCAGCCCGGACAGGGGGACCTACAATGAGCAGTTCTTC
.	.	TRBV6-5	TRBJ2-7	CASSYGTGYEQYF	TGTGCCAGCAGTTACGGCACCGGGTACGAGCAGTACTTC
once	.	TRBV24-1	TRBJ2-2	CATSDAGQSINTGELFF	TGTGCCACCAGTGACGCGGGGCAGAGTATTAACACCGGGGAGCTGTTTTTT
.	TRBD1	TRBV2	TRBJ1-5	CASSGTGSQPQHF	TGTGCCAGCAGCGGGACAGGGAGTCAGCCCCAGCATTTT
.	TRBD1	TRBV4-2	TRBJ2-5	CASSQGDRGSQETQYF	TGTGCCAGCAGCCAAGGGGACAGGGGCTCCCAAGAGACCCAGTACTTC
.	TRBD2	TRBV27	TRBJ2-5	CASRPTSGGAGGRETQYF	TGTGCCAGCAGACCCACTAGCGGGGGGGCCGGTGGGAGGGAGACCCAGTACTTC
once	.	TRBV14	TRBJ1-2	CASSQGADPGYTF	TGTGCCAGCAGCCAAGGGGCCGACCCGGGCTACACCTTC
.	TRBD1	TRBV7-2	TRBJ1-4	CASSLGQGGGLSNEKLFF	TGTGCCAGCAGCTTAGGTCAGGGGGGAGGACTTTCCAATGAAAAACTGTTTTTT